Presented here are 29 T cell receptor beta chains from one specimen sequenced in a study of cytomegalovirus exposure and HLA in healthy donors. Method: immunoSEQ multiplex PCR; TCRdb's copy keeps in-frame clones and lacks some. The sample includes 190,000 or so clones, around 81% of them seen just once. The sample comprised PBMCs. Receptors originate from a woman in her late teens or twenties in good health and CMV-seropositive.

The chain employs TRBV2 and TRBJ1-2, with TRBD1 identical over 9 bases. Looked up from germline, CDR1 is SNHLY and CDR2 is FYNNEI. The J segment lost 8 bases and the V segment lost 6 bases, leaving 10 bases of the junction unmatched. The CDR3 has 14 residues. The DNA for the CDR3 is TGTGCCAGCAGCTATCTACAGGGGGCAAAGGGCTACACCTTC. Translation: CASSYLQGAKGYTF.

The chain links TRBV5-4 to TRBJ2-5; 7 bases match TRBD1. With 4 bases clipped from V and 4 bases from J, the junction kept 10 bases outside the gene matches. CDR1 is SGHNT and CDR2 is YYREEE in the germline V gene (reference sequence). The CDR3 spans 15 residues. The DNA for the CDR3 is TGTGCCAGCAGCCATACGAGGGACAGAGTAGAGACCCAGTACTTC. Translation: CASSHTRDRVETQYF.

The V call is TRBV27, the J call TRBJ2-7; TRBD1 matches 9 bases. The CDR3 consists of 17 residues. V was pared by 5 bases and J by 5 bases, with 16 bases of the junction left unmatched. Germline V lookup: CDR1 MNHEY, CDR2 SMNVEV (reference sequence). As DNA, the CDR3 is TGTGCCAGCAGTCTAGCCCCCTCCAACAGGGGGCGGCACGAGCAGTACTTC. Amino acid sequence: CASSLAPSNRGRHEQYF.

The chain links TRBV5-6 to TRBJ1-2, with TRBD1 identical over 10 bases. Germline V gene lookup returns CDR1 SGHDT and CDR2 YYEEEE. Losses at the gene ends were 4 bases for V and 7 bases for J; bases not matched to a gene: 7. The CDR3 loop spans 14 amino acids. CDR3 in DNA: TGTGCCAGCAGCGGACCGGGACAGGGGCTTGGCTACACCTTC. Its translation: CASSGPGQGLGYTF.

V is TRBV7-6 and J is TRBJ1-2; 7 nucleotides match TRBD1. The V gene end was trimmed by 2 bases and the J gene end by 6 bases; junction bases not matched to a gene: 3. This CDR3 is 13 amino acids long. Looked up from germline, CDR1 is SGHVS and CDR2 is FNYEAQ. This CDR3 reads CASSLKGADGYTF. For the CDR3, the DNA is TGTGCCAGCAGCTTAAAGGGGGCGGATGGCTACACCTTC.

In the case of this clone: One end of the junction varies from germline; a read error may be responsible. V and J are TRBV6-5 and TRBJ2-5; tentatively, D is TRBD1 or TRBD2 (7 bases each). Per the germline V gene, CDR1 is MNHEY and CDR2 is SVGAGI. This CDR3 region has 11 residues. The CDR3 reads CACRGGETQYF. The CDR3 DNA follows: TGTGCCTGCAGGGGGGGGGAGACCCAGTACTTC.

The chain combines TRBV7-9 with TRBJ1-3, with D possibly matching TRBD1 (5 bases). Germline values: CDR1 SEHNR, CDR2 FQNEAQ (reference sequence). The CDR3 has 14 residues. V was pared by 8 bases and J by 2 bases, with 13 bases between. The CDR3 here is CASAREVTGNTIYF. In nucleotides, the CDR3 is TGTGCCAGCGCCAGGGAGGTGACTGGAAACACCATATATTTT.

This clone was detected a few times. The DNA is left out, because the CDR3 cannot be placed on it with certainty; the CDR3 is given as TCRdb lists it. The rearrangement uses TRBV11-2 and TRBJ1-2; the D call of TRBD1 is as the table states it, not checked on the DNA. Inclusive of both ends, the CDR3 amounts to 14 amino acids. Per germline, CDR1 SGHAT and CDR2 FQNNGV. The chain's CDR3 is CASSLGVAGGSITF.

The gene calls are TRBV27 and TRBJ2-5; 8 nucleotides line up with TRBD2. J gave up 2 bases and V 6 bases, and 17 bases lay outside the gene matches. This CDR3 contains 18 residues. From germline, CDR1 is MNHEY and CDR2 SMNVEV (reference sequence). The CDR3 DNA reads TGTGCCAGCAGCTCGTCCGGGGTTTTGGCGGGGGGTCAAGAGACCCAGTACTTC. It codes for CASSSSGVLAGGQETQYF.

This clone was seen more than once but under ten times. This chain links TRBV6-1 with TRBJ2-2; 12 nucleotides align to TRBD1. Germline assignment: CDR1 MNHNS and CDR2 SASEGT. This CDR3 spans 14 amino acids. With 10 bases clipped from V and 8 bases from J, the junction kept 8 bases outside the gene matches. CDR3 DNA: TGTGCCACCATAGGGACAGGGGGCTTGGGGGAGCTGTTTTTT. It specifies CATIGTGGLGELFF.

This clone came up a few times. This sequence joins TRBV9 and TRBJ2-7, with 8 positions matching TRBD1. Trimming at V came to 5 bases and at J to 0 bases, leaving 1 base not matched to a gene. The germline CDR1 and CDR2 sequences are SGDLS and YYNGEE. The length of the CDR3 is 13 residues. The DNA of the CDR3 is TGTGCCAGCAGTCAGGGGGCCTCCTACGAGCAGTACTTC. This sequence encodes CASSQGASYEQYF. The full variable domain, its missing parts supplied by reference TRBV9 and TRBJ2-7, is DSGVTQTPKHLITATGQRVTLRCSPRSGDLSVYWYQQSLDQGLQFLIQYYNGEERAKGNILERFSAQQFPDLHSELNLSSLELGDSALYFCASSQGASYEQYFGPGTRLTVT.

This rearrangement joins TRBV10-1 to TRBJ2-2; no clear D. Germline V gene lookup returns CDR1 WNHNN and CDR2 SYGVQD (reference sequence). The CDR3 runs 13 residues. With 5 bases removed from V and 6 bases from J, the gap between germline ends came to 10 bases. This chain's CDR3 is CASSYEFSGELFF. The CDR3 DNA sequence: TGCGCCAGCAGTTATGAGTTTTCCGGGGAGCTGTTTTTT.

The V call is TRBV5-1, the J call TRBJ1-2; D ambiguous. CDR1 and CDR2 from the germline V gene are SGHRS and YFSETQ. Trimming shortened V by 1 base and J by 6 bases, and 7 bases separated the two germline ends. The CDR3 length is 12 residues. CDR3 protein: CASSLTPDGYTF. In DNA form, the CDR3 reads TGCGCCAGCAGCTTGACCCCGGATGGCTACACCTTC.

The chain joins TRBV9 to TRBJ2-6, with a tentative D call TRBD1 (5 bases). The CDR3 contains 17 residues. V was clipped by 0 bases and J by 4 bases, with 14 bases between them. The V gene's germline CDR1 is SGDLS and CDR2 YYNGEE. CDR3 nucleotide sequence: TGTGCCAGCAGCGTAGAGGGAAGGGGAAGAGGGGCCAACGTCCTGACTTTC. Its translation is CASSVEGRGRGANVLTF.

J is TRBJ2-7 and V is TRBV4-2; D gene uncertain. V lost 1 base to trimming and J lost 0 bases, with 7 bases between them. CDR1 is LGHNA, CDR2 YNFKEQ, per germline. This CDR3 is 14 amino acids long. CDR3 in amino acids: CASSQVPSSYEQYF. CDR3 nucleotide sequence: TGTGCCAGCAGCCAAGTTCCGAGCTCCTACGAGCAGTACTTC.

There are a few counts of this clone. V is TRBV19 and J is TRBJ1-2; 10 bases are shared with TRBD1. V lost 7 bases, J lost 8 bases, and 7 bases stayed unmatched. The CDR3 has 13 residues. Germline CDR1 reads LNHDA; CDR2 reads SQIVND (reference sequence). The CDR3 sequence: CASTGQGVNGYTF. Written as DNA, the CDR3 is TGTGCCAGTACCGGACAGGGGGTAAACGGCTACACCTTC.

This clone was seen a single time. V usage is TRBV10-1 and J usage is TRBJ2-3; 8 bases map to TRBD2. This CDR3 is built from 15 residues. Germline CDR1 is WNHNN and CDR2 is SYGVQD (reference sequence). J gave up 0 bases and V 11 bases, and 10 bases lay outside the gene matches. CDR3 DNA: TGCGCCTCCGGGGGGGTCCCGACTAGCACAGATACGCAGTATTTT. Translating it yields CASGGVPTSTDTQYF.

The rearrangement joins TRBV5-1 to TRBJ2-7; 11 positions match TRBD2. This CDR3 comprises 15 residues. V lost 4 bases and J lost 2; bases outside the gene matches: 5. Germline V lookup: CDR1 SGHRS, CDR2 YFSETQ. This chain's CDR3 is CASSLSSGGAYEQYF. In nucleotides, the CDR3 is TGCGCCAGCAGCCTTAGTAGCGGGGGGGCCTACGAGCAGTACTTC.

The gene calls are TRBV5-1 and TRBJ2-2; 12 bases map to TRBD2. V dropped 4 bases and J dropped 2; count of bases not matched to a gene: 3. Germline CDR1 is SGHRS and CDR2 is YFSETQ. This CDR3 spans 16 amino acids. Here the CDR3 reads CASSQLAGGNTGELFF. DNA of the CDR3: TGCGCCAGCAGCCAACTAGCGGGGGGAAACACCGGGGAGCTGTTTTTT.

Regarding this clone: Its ends do not fully match the called genes, so a read error is possible. This rearrangement joins TRBV28 to TRBJ1-1; 7 bases map to TRBD1. Germline V gene data show CDR1 as MDHEN and CDR2 as SYDVKM. CDR3 size: 15 residues. CDR3 sequence: CASRTIDRANPEAFF. The CDR3 DNA reads TGTGCCAGCAGGACGATTGACAGGGCGAACCCTGAAGCTTTCTTT.

The gene calls are TRBV2 and TRBJ2-5, with 15 bases fitting TRBD2. The ends lost 10 bases at V and 7 bases at J; junction bases unmatched: 13. Looked up from germline, CDR1 is SNHLY and CDR2 is FYNNEI. The CDR3 is 16 residues long. CDR3 amino acids: CAKNPGTSGGYSTQYF. CDR3 coding DNA: TGTGCCAAGAACCCCGGGACTAGCGGGGGGTATTCGACCCAGTACTTC.

This chain joins TRBV27 and TRBJ1-6; tentative D call: TRBD1 (5 bases). V gave up 3 bases and J gave up 0 bases, with 15 bases separating them. Germline loops: CDR1 MNHEY, CDR2 SMNVEV (reference sequence). The CDR3 is made up of 18 amino acids. CDR3 nucleotide sequence: TGTGCCAGCAGTTTTGAAGGGGCCAGCAGCTCCTATAATTCACCCCTCCACTTT. Translating it yields CASSFEGASSSYNSPLHF.

This clone was seen once. The J gene is TRBJ2-1, the V gene TRBV7-2; 7 bases map to TRBD2. The V gene end was trimmed by 1 base and the J gene end by 8 bases; junction bases not matched to a gene: 11. Germline V gene sequence: CDR1 SGHTA, CDR2 FQGNSA. The CDR3 totals 16 residues. The CDR3 sequence: CASSLVGGGFRDEQFF. CDR3 sequence (DNA): TGTGCCAGCAGCTTAGTAGGCGGGGGATTTCGCGATGAGCAGTTCTTC.

CDR3 protein: CASSQASGANVLTF. The CDR3 nucleotides read TGTGCCAGCAGCCAGGCCTCTGGGGCCAACGTCCTGACTTTC. The rearrangement uses TRBV7-3 and TRBJ2-6, with D unclear. The CDR3 is 14 residues long. Germline lookup yields CDR1 SGHTA and CDR2 FQGTGA. V lost 5 bases, J lost 0 bases, and 5 bases lay in between.

This chain connects TRBV5-1 to TRBJ1-2; TRBD1 aligns across 9 bases. Germline trimming cut 8 bases from V and 2 bases from J; bases unmatched to any gene: 13. Germline V gene data show CDR1 as SGHRS and CDR2 as YFSETQ. The CDR3 loop spans 16 amino acids. CDR3 bases: TGCGCCAGTTCCGGGACAGGGTTTTCGAGAAACTATGGCTACACCTTC. Its protein is CASSGTGFSRNYGYTF.

This sequence joins TRBV5-1 and TRBJ2-3; maybe TRBD2 (6 bases). CDR1 SGHRS and CDR2 YFSETQ come from the germline V gene. Between the trimmed V and J ends, which lost 7 bases and 2 bases, there was a span of 14 bases. The CDR3 contains 14 residues. As DNA, the CDR3 is TGCGCCAGCTCTGGCGGGGCGATCACAGATACGCAGTATTTT. Translated: CASSGGAITDTQYF.

This clone was recorded once. The genes are TRBV6-5 and TRBJ1-6, with TRBD1 matching over 12 bases. CDR1 and CDR2 (germline): MNHEY, SVGAGI. This CDR3 region has 15 residues. V trimming: 2 bases; J trimming: 10 bases; junction bases outside the gene matches: 3. The CDR3 sequence is CASSYGTGGISPLHF. The DNA of the CDR3 is TGTGCCAGCAGTTACGGGACAGGGGGCATATCACCCCTCCACTTT.

The V call is TRBV6-5, the J call TRBJ1-4, with a weak D call TRBD1 (6 bases). CDR3 length: 15 residues. With 6 bases removed from V and 1 base from J, the gap between germline ends came to 12 bases. The germline V gene has CDR1 MNHEY and CDR2 SVGAGI. In nucleotides, the CDR3 is TGTGCCAGCAGCCGATCAGGGGTAACTAATGAAAAACTGTTTTTT. The encoded protein is CASSRSGVTNEKLFF.

The chain carries TRBV4-1 and TRBJ2-3, with 7 bases that match TRBD1. V trimming: 4 bases; J trimming: 2 bases; junction bases outside the gene matches: 6. This CDR3 is 15 amino acids long. Germline V gene data show CDR1 as MGHRA and CDR2 as YSYEKL. CDR3 DNA sequence: TGCGCCAGCAGCCCGGGACAGAGGTCCACAGATACGCAGTATTTT. Translated: CASSPGQRSTDTQYF.